A single T cell receptor beta chain is shown here with its context. One end of the junction varies from germline; a read error may be responsible. A J-beta primer mix and a sample-barcoded 5' primer were used in a second PCR of about 7 to 12 cycles. Using its own MiXCR run on the 5' RACE reads, TCRdb lists one record per CDR3 protein. The table records over 1,500,000 distinct CDR3 sequences, roughly two fifths of them present only once. This specimen comes from a study of blood T cells in healthy people across ages. The sequence derives from a human donor in good health. Input material: blood.

The chain's CDR3 is CASSEINGQFF. The CDR3 nucleotides are TGTGCCAGCAGTGAGATCAATGGGCAGTTCTTC. This chain joins TRBV25-1 and TRBJ2-1; D is unresolved. CDR3 length: 11 residues. The germline gives CDR1 MGHDK, CDR2 SYGVNS.